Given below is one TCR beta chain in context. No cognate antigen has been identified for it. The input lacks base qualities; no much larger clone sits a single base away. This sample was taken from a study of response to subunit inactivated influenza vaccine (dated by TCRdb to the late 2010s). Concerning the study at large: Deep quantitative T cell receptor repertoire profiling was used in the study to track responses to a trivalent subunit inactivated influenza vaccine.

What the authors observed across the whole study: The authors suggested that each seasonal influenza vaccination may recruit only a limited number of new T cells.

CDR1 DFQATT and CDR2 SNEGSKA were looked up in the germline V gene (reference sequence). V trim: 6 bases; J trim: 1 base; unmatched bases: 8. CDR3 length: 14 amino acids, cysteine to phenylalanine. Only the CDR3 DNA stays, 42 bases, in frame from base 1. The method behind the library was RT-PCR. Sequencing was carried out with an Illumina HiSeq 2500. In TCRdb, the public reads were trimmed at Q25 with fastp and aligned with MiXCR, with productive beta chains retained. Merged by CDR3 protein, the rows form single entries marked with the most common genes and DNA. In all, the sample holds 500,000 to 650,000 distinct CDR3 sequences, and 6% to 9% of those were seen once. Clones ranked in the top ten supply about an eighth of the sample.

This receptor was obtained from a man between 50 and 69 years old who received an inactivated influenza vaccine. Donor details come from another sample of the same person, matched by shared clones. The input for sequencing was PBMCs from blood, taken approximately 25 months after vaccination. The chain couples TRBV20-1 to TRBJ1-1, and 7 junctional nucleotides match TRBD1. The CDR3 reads CSAYSGQKNTEAFF. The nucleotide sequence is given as TGCAGTGCCTACTCGGGACAGAAGAACACTGAAGCTTTCTTT.